This TCR beta chain is drawn from a study of identical twins. The CDR3 contains 14 residues. Germline V gives CDR1 LGHNT, CDR2 FRNRAP. V lost 6 bases to trimming and J lost 5 bases, with 17 bases between them. Overall study results and limits: The presence of invariant MAIT and iNKT cells could partly confound analyses of zero-insertion sequences.

Turning to this clonotype: Its antigen remains unidentified.

Unique molecular identifiers were present on the cDNA, which also gained a universal primer site by template switching. One entry per CDR3 protein, called by TCRdb with MiXCR from the 5' RACE reads. The sample lists around 960,000 distinct CDR3 sequences; roughly an eighth were seen once. These same records also appear under a second study, on yellow fever vaccine responses in identical twins. As reported in that work: In identical twins, vaccine T cell responses appeared partly shared and partly individual.

The sequence was obtained from a woman aged 18-29 years in good health. The chain has TRBV12-5 and TRBJ2-7; D not certain. The sequenced sample consisted of PBMCs. This CDR3 reads CASGTAQRTHEQYF. CDR3 sequence (DNA): TGTGCTAGTGGGACGGCCCAAAGAACCCACGAGCAGTACTTC.